This TCR beta chain was profiled in a study of response to subunit inactivated influenza vaccine. The CDR3 is 13 amino acids. Germline V CDR1 and CDR2: LGHNA, YSLEER. The V and J ends lost 3 bases and 5 bases respectively, with 9 bases between them. TCRdb recomputed calls from the RT-PCR reads with MiXCR, one row per CDR3 protein. The sample has around 790,000 distinct CDR3 sequences; around 20% are singletons. The material was PBMCs from blood, obtained more than 4 days after vaccination. The origin of this receptor is a man in his fifties who received an inactivated influenza vaccine. The gene calls are TRBV4-3 and TRBJ2-3, with D perhaps matching TRBD1 (6 bases). The CDR3 DNA reads as TGCGCCAGCAGCCACAAGGGGGTAGATACGCAGTATTTT. Translating gives CASSHKGVDTQYF.